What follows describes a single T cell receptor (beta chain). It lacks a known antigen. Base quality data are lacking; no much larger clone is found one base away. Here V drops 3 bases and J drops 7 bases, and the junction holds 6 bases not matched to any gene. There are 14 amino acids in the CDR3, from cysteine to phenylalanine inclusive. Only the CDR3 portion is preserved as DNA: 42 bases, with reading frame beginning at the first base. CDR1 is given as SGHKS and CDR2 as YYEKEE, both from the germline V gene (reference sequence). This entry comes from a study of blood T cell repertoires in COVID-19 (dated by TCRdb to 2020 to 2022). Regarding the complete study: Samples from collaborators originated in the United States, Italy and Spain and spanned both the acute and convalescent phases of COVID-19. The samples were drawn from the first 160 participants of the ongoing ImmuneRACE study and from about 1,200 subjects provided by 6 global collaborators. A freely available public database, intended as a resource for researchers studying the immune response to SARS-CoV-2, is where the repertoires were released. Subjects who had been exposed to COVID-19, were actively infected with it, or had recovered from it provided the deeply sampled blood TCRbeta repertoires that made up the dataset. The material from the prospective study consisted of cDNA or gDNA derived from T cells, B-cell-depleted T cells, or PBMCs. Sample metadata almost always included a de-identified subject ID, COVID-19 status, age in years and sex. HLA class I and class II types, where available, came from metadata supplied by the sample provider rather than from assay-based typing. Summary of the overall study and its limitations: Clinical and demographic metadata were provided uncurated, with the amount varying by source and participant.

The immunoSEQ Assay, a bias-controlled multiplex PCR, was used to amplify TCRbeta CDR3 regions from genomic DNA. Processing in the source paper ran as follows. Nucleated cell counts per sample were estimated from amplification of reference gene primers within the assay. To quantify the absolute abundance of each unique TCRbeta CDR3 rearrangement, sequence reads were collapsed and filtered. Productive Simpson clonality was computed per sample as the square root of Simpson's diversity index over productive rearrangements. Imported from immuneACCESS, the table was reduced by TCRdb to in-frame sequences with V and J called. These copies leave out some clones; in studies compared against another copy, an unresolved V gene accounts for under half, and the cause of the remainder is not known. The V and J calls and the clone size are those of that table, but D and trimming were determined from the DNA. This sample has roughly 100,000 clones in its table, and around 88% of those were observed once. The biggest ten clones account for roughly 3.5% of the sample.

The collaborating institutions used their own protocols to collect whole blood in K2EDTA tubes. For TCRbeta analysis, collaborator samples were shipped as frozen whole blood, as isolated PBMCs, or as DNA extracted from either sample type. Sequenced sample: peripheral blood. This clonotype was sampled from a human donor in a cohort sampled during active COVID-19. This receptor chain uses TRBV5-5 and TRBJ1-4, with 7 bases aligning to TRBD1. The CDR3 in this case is CASSYRDRVEKLFF. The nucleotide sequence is TGTGCCAGCAGCTACCGGGACAGAGTTGAAAAACTGTTTTTT.